The source of this TCR beta chain is a study of T cells in Graves' hyperthyroidism and ophthalmopathy. About the study: Pretreatment peripheral blood was obtained at initial diagnosis.

This clonotype was seen at least ten times. There were TCR beta CDR3 regions amplified from RNA transcripts. The TCR CDR3 first-round RT-PCR relied on the HTBI primer set. One entry per CDR3 protein results from TCRdb running MiXCR on the multiplex PCR reads. The sample shows roughly 750,000 distinct CDR3 sequences, around 15% of them seen only once. Germline CDR1 and CDR2: MDHEN and SYDVKM. Trimming removed 4 bases from V and 6 bases from J; junction bases left unmatched: 5. CDR3 length equals 13 residues. The chain carries TRBV28 and TRBJ1-1; 7 bases match TRBD1. Sequenced material: blood. This clonotype originated in a man younger than 35 with Graves' hyperthyroidism. The CDR3 sequence is CASSSWTGSEAFF. The CDR3 bases are TGTGCCAGCAGTTCGTGGACAGGATCTGAAGCTTTCTTT.